Following are 9 T cell receptor beta chains from one sample sequenced in a study of blood T cells in healthy people across ages (dated by TCRdb to the mid-2010s). Library preparation employed 5' RACE. These reads were obtained on an Illumina HiSeq 2500. A second PCR of roughly 6 to 11 cycles was performed with a sample-barcoded 5' primer and a J-beta primer mix. In-frame beta chains were kept once TCRdb had trimmed the public reads at Q25 with fastp and called clones with MiXCR. Rows are combined by CDR3 protein, so each entry shows the most common genes and DNA. The sample contains 550,000 to 600,000 distinct CDR3 sequences, approximately 30% of them found a single time. The top ten hold less than 20% of the sample. The sequencing sample was made of blood. All receptors come from a woman in her 70s in good health.

The V call is TRBV4-3, the J call TRBJ1-5; TRBD1 is a possible D gene (6 bases). The CDR3 loop spans 15 amino acids. V shed 2 bases and J shed 6 bases, with 14 bases lying between them. Looked up from germline, CDR1 is LGHNA and CDR2 is YSLEER. The CDR3 nucleotides are TGCGCCAGCAGCCAAAGAGCCGGGGGCGGTCAGCCCCAGCATTTT. It yields the protein CASSQRAGGGQPQHF.

This clonotype turned up a few times. V is TRBV20-1 and J is TRBJ2-2; the D gene could be TRBD1 or TRBD2 (5 bases each). The CDR3 consists of 14 residues. V was shortened by 1 base and J by 3 bases, with 9 bases between the two germline ends. Germline V lookup: CDR1 DFQATT, CDR2 SNEGSKA (reference sequence). Here the CDR3 reads CSARARGDTGELFF. For the CDR3, the DNA is TGCAGTGCTAGAGCCAGAGGGGACACCGGGGAGCTGTTTTTT.

This rearrangement joins TRBV3-1 to TRBJ2-1; the match to TRBD2 covers 8 bases. Germline V CDR1 and CDR2: LGHDT, YNNKEL (reference sequence). The V segment lost 1 base and the J segment 4 bases; nucleotides outside the gene matches: 6. The length of the CDR3 is 16 residues. CDR3 sequence (DNA): TGTGCCAGCAGCCAAGTCGGCGGGGGGATGTACAATGAGCAGTTCTTC. As protein: CASSQVGGGMYNEQFF.

The genes are TRBV7-2 and TRBJ1-2, with no clear D. The CDR3 runs to 13 residues. Deletions cut 1 base from V and 8 bases from J, with 11 bases between. Germline CDR1 reads SGHTA; CDR2 reads FQGNSA. In DNA, the CDR3 is TGTGCCAGCAGCTTAGATGGACGCTGGGGCTACACCTTC. This sequence encodes CASSLDGRWGYTF.

In its sample, this clonotype was seen a few times. The junction and the germline gene differ at one end; a read error may be behind it. This chain uses TRBV4-1 with TRBJ2-1, with 8 bases aligning to TRBD1. This CDR3 region has 15 residues. Looked up from germline, CDR1 is MGHRA and CDR2 is YSYEKL. The CDR3 reads CASSQTGGYQETRYF. In DNA form, the CDR3 reads TGCGCCAGCAGCCAAACAGGGGGATATCAAGAGACCCGGTACTTC.

Ten or more counts support this clonotype. The chain links TRBV25-1 to TRBJ2-1, with D possibly being TRBD1 (7 bases). The J call is uncertain, as TRBJ2-5 better fits the DNA end. This CDR3 has 13 residues. Per germline, CDR1 MGHDK and CDR2 SYGVNS. The CDR3 DNA is TGTGCCAGCAGCAGCAGGGGGGTTGAGACCCAGTACTTC. This sequence encodes CASSSRGVETQYF.

Only a few counts were recorded for this clonotype. The rearrangement joins TRBV18 to TRBJ2-5; TRBD2 aligns across 10 bases. The J call could be wrong; TRBJ2-1 is a better fit for the DNA end. This CDR3 region has 16 residues. Germline-derived CDR1 and CDR2 are KGHSH and LQKENI. CDR3 sequence: CASSPRSAGGRNEQFF. CDR3 DNA: TGTGCCAGCTCACCACGATCAGCGGGGGGGCGCAATGAGCAGTTCTTC.

In its sample, this clonotype was seen a few times. CDR3 residues: CATSDPGRNYGYTF. In DNA form, the CDR3 reads TGTGCCACCAGTGATCCCGGACGGAACTATGGCTACACCTTC. The rearrangement links TRBV24-1 to TRBJ1-2; D uncertain. Germline values: CDR1 KGHDR, CDR2 SFDVKD. CDR3 size: 14 residues. V gave up 3 bases and J gave up 2 bases, with 9 bases separating them.

This clonotype appeared a few times. CDR3 sequence (DNA): TGTGCCATCACCGAGGAGATTACTTATGGCTACACCTTC. This codes for CAITEEITYGYTF. This rearrangement joins TRBV10-3 to TRBJ1-2; D gene unclear. Germline CDR1 reads ENHRY; CDR2 reads SYGVKD. V lost 7 bases to trimming and J lost 5 bases, with 14 bases between them. The CDR3 covers 13 residues.